This paragraph reports one T cell receptor beta chain. Its antigen is unidentified. The CDR3 length is 14 residues. Trimming stripped 0 bases from V and 5 bases from J, with 8 bases between. The germline gives CDR1 MNHEY, CDR2 SVGAGI. Repertoires were generated with immunoSEQ multiplex PCR, while TCRdb's copy carries only in-frame clones and drops some. The repertoire consists of about 75,000 clones, with more than 70% occurring once and the leading ten covering about 9.1%. The sample comes from a study of T cell responses to AZD1222 COVID-19 vaccine. Points from the study as a whole: A rise in Spike-specific TCR breadth and depth followed two AZD1222 doses. Sampled repertoires all dated from after the peak T cell response. As reported, nearly half of all spike-specific TCRs target variant regions that are unmutated. The donor cohort was predominantly white British with a female majority, and clonal diversity may have been underestimated.

V gene TRBV6-5 combines with J gene TRBJ2-1; weak D call: TRBD2 (5 bases). This receptor was identified in an adult who received the MenACWY meningococcal vaccine as a control. The starting material was peripheral blood, obtained 28 days after the second dose of the MenACWY control vaccine. CDR3 sequence (DNA): TGTGCCAGCAGTTACTCAGCCGGGGACAATGAGCAGTTCTTC. Its translation: CASSYSAGDNEQFF.